The 21 T cell receptor beta chains below come from one sample, sequenced in a study of blood T cell repertoires in COVID-19. Sequencing used immunoSEQ multiplex PCR; TCRdb keeps in-frame clones, though not all of them. The sample lists 250,000 to 300,000 clones, around 90% seen once, with roughly 0.8% in the top ten. The specimen sequenced was peripheral blood. Receptor source: a woman in her twenties or thirties with acute or convalescent COVID-19.

The rearrangement links TRBV25-1 to TRBJ2-2; 9 bases agree with TRBD2. This CDR3 is 16 amino acids long. The J segment lost 0 bases and the V segment lost 2 bases, leaving 1 base of the junction unmatched. Looked up from germline, CDR1 is MGHDK and CDR2 is SYGVNS. The CDR3 is CASSEAGGPNTGELFF. CDR3 coding DNA: TGTGCCAGCAGTGAAGCGGGGGGGCCGAACACCGGGGAGCTGTTTTTT.

Turning to this clone: At one end, the junction sequence differs from germline, possibly due to a read error. This chain links TRBV5-1 with TRBJ2-1, with D tentatively TRBD2 (6 bases). This CDR3 spans 14 amino acids. Germline V lookup: CDR1 SGHRS, CDR2 YFSETQ. The DNA of the CDR3 is TGCGCCAGCGGGACCCGGTGGCCTAGCGCAGCCCGGGTCTTC. It is translated as CASGTRWPSAARVF.

This sequence joins TRBV7-9 and TRBJ2-3; D is possibly TRBD2 (6 bases). Germline CDR1 SEHNR, CDR2 FQNEAQ (reference sequence). The CDR3 runs to 15 residues. V was shortened by 3 bases and J by 1 base, with 11 bases between the two germline ends. The CDR3 sequence is CASSFGGSGTDTQYF. CDR3 coding DNA: TGTGCCAGCAGCTTCGGAGGGTCTGGCACAGATACGCAGTATTTT. Combining the CDR3 with reference TRBV7-9 and TRBJ2-3 gives the whole variable domain DTGVSQNPRHKITKRGQNVTFRCDPISEHNRLYWYRQTLGQGPEFLTYFQNEAQLEKSRLLSDRFSAERPKGSFSTLEIQRTEQGDSAMYLCASSFGGSGTDTQYFGPGTRLTVL.

The J gene is TRBJ2-3, the V gene TRBV2; tentatively, D is TRBD2 (7 bases). V lost 6 bases and J lost 6, with 16 bases in between. The CDR3 runs 14 residues. CDR1 and CDR2 (germline): SNHLY, FYNNEI. CDR3 sequence: CASSKGGGGDTQYF. In DNA, the CDR3 is TGTGCCAGCAGCAAAGGGGGGGGCGGCGATACGCAGTATTTT. Full variable domain (outside the CDR3, taken from reference TRBV2 and TRBJ2-3): EPEVTQTPSHQVTQMGQEVILRCVPISNHLYFYWYRQILGQKVEFLVSFYNNEISEKSEIFDDQFSVERPDGSNFTLKIRSTKLEDSAMYFCASSKGGGGDTQYFGPGTRLTVL.

The chain combines TRBV9 with TRBJ1-3; D is unresolved. The CDR3 covers 15 residues. The germline V gene has CDR1 SGDLS and CDR2 YYNGEE. Trimming shortened V by 3 bases and J by 2 bases, and 12 bases separated the two germline ends. CDR3 sequence (DNA): TGTGCCAGCAGCGGGCATCTTAGCGCTGGAAACACCATATATTTT. Translated: CASSGHLSAGNTIYF.

This clone was seen just once. The V and J genes are TRBV7-2 and TRBJ2-1; 12 bases are shared with TRBD2. The length of the CDR3 is 14 residues. Germline loops: CDR1 SGHTA, CDR2 FQGNSA. The junction had 4 bases not matched to a gene; V was cut back by 6 bases and J by 7 bases. CDR3 nucleotides: TGTGCCAGCAGGCTAGCGGGAGGGGTAAATGAGCAGTTCTTC. Translated, it gives CASRLAGGVNEQFF.

This rearrangement joins TRBV9 to TRBJ1-6, with a tentative D call TRBD1 (6 bases). This CDR3 has 14 residues. Trimming removed 3 bases from V and 13 bases from J, with 17 bases in between. CDR1 SGDLS and CDR2 YYNGEE come from the germline V gene. DNA of the CDR3: TGTGCCAGCAGCGAGGGCGATAGAAGGGGGCCCCTCCACTTT. Residues: CASSEGDRRGPLHF. Supplemented by reference TRBV9 and TRBJ1-6, the full variable domain reads DSGVTQTPKHLITATGQRVTLRCSPRSGDLSVYWYQQSLDQGLQFLIQYYNGEERAKGNILERFSAQQFPDLHSELNLSSLELGDSALYFCASSEGDRRGPLHFGNGTRLTVT.

The CDR3 sequence: CASRRDGTSGNSAAKNIQYF. In DNA form, the CDR3 reads TGTGCCAGCAGGAGAGACGGGACTAGCGGAAATTCGGCGGCCAAAAACATTCAGTACTTC. This chain joins TRBV2 and TRBJ2-4; 11 bases line up with TRBD2. Germline CDR1 is SNHLY and CDR2 is FYNNEI. The V and J ends lost 6 bases and 1 base, in that order; junction bases with no gene match: 17. The CDR3 loop spans 20 amino acids.

The CDR3 spells CARSVRAGQPQHF. CDR3 DNA sequence: TGCGCCAGGTCGGTCAGGGCAGGTCAGCCCCAGCATTTT. The chain links TRBV10-1 to TRBJ1-5, with a possible D match to TRBD1 (5 bases). From germline, CDR1 is WNHNN and CDR2 SYGVQD (reference sequence). Trimming removed 9 bases from V and 6 bases from J, with 15 bases in between. This CDR3 has 13 amino acids.

The V call is TRBV7-9, the J call TRBJ2-1, with 7 positions matching TRBD2. Trimming removed 2 bases from V and 2 bases from J; junction bases left unmatched: 3. CDR1 and CDR2 (germline): SEHNR, FQNEAQ (reference sequence). The CDR3 sequence is 15 residues long. The CDR3 bases are TGTGCCAGCAGCTTACAAGCGGGACCCTACAATGAGCAGTTCTTC. Encoded protein: CASSLQAGPYNEQFF.

The chain joins TRBV19 to TRBJ2-7; maybe TRBD1 (6 bases). The germline CDR1 and CDR2 sequences are LNHDA and SQIVND (reference sequence). There are 16 residues in the CDR3. The V gene lost 2 bases and the J gene lost 2 bases, with 16 bases spanning the gap. The CDR3 sequence is CASSISPRRGPYEQYF. The CDR3 DNA sequence: TGTGCCAGTAGTATAAGCCCCCGCAGGGGCCCCTACGAGCAGTACTTC.

The CDR3 here is CASSELGADEAFF. The CDR3 DNA reads as TGTGCCAGCAGTGAATTAGGGGCGGATGAAGCTTTCTTT. This rearrangement joins TRBV2 to TRBJ1-1, with D perhaps matching TRBD1 (5 bases). V was shortened by 2 bases and J by 7 bases, with 11 bases between the two germline ends. CDR3 length: 13 amino acids. Germline CDR1 is SNHLY and CDR2 is FYNNEI. The variable domain in full, completed from reference TRBV2 and TRBJ1-1, reads EPEVTQTPSHQVTQMGQEVILRCVPISNHLYFYWYRQILGQKVEFLVSFYNNEISEKSEIFDDQFSVERPDGSNFTLKIRSTKLEDSAMYFCASSELGADEAFFGQGTRLTVV.

The chain employs TRBV6-2 or TRBV6-3 and TRBJ2-5, with 10 bases that match TRBD1. Germline V gene sequence: CDR1 MNHEY, CDR2 SVGEGT. The CDR3 extends over 19 amino acids. The V segment lost 3 bases and the J segment 10 bases; nucleotides outside the gene matches: 23. The CDR3 nucleotides are TGTGCCAGCAGTTATCCCCGGGACAGGGGCCACGCAAGGGGGCTGCGCCAGTACTTC. It translates to CASSYPRDRGHARGLRQYF.

The V and J genes are TRBV15 and TRBJ1-5; D unclear. V lost 0 bases and J lost 6, with 12 bases in between. The CDR3 length is 15 residues. Germline V CDR1 and CDR2: LNHNV, YYDKDF (reference sequence). CDR3 sequence: CATSRDRGAGQPQHF. The CDR3 region has the DNA TGTGCCACCAGCAGAGACCGGGGAGCCGGTCAGCCCCAGCATTTT.

The chain links TRBV9 to TRBJ2-7; 7 bases agree with TRBD1. V trimming: 6 bases; J trimming: 2 bases; junction bases outside the gene matches: 8. Per the germline V gene, CDR1 is SGDLS and CDR2 is YYNGEE. This CDR3 is 14 amino acids long. The CDR3 is CASNRDSTTYEQYF. In DNA, the CDR3 is TGTGCCAGCAACAGGGACAGTACAACCTACGAGCAGTACTTC.

The chain couples TRBV24-1 to TRBJ2-1; D uncertain. The CDR3 is 15 residues long. With 4 bases removed from V and 7 bases from J, the gap between germline ends came to 16 bases. Germline V gives CDR1 KGHDR, CDR2 SFDVKD. In DNA form, the CDR3 reads TGTGCCACCAGTGACCCCGCGGCCCCCGGGAATGAGCAGTTCTTC. It codes for CATSDPAAPGNEQFF.

This clone was found once. The chain carries TRBV18 and TRBJ1-6, with 7 bases fitting TRBD1. The trim removed 5 bases at V and 9 bases at J, leaving 7 bases unmatched. Germline V gene data show CDR1 as KGHSH and CDR2 as LQKENI. The CDR3 is 14 amino acids. The CDR3 protein is CASSEDRAASPLHF. CDR3 DNA: TGTGCCAGCTCAGAAGACAGGGCGGCTTCACCCCTCCACTTT.

The chain links TRBV24-1 to TRBJ2-3; 13 bases align to TRBD2. Germline V gene lookup returns CDR1 KGHDR and CDR2 SFDVKD. CDR3 size: 15 residues. V gave up 3 bases and J gave up 5 bases; unmatched junction bases: 1. For the CDR3, the DNA is TGTGCCACCAGTGATACTAGCGGGAGGGGAGATACGCAGTATTTT. Encoded protein: CATSDTSGRGDTQYF.

The chain has TRBV6-2 or TRBV6-3 and TRBJ2-5; 11 bases map to TRBD1. Per germline, CDR1 MNHEY and CDR2 SVGEGT. The CDR3 is 15 amino acids. The V and J ends lost 6 bases and 5 bases, in that order; junction bases with no gene match: 8. Here the CDR3 reads CASSPTDRGQETQYF. The DNA of the CDR3 is TGTGCCAGCAGCCCAACGGACAGGGGGCAGGAGACCCAGTACTTC.

The chain uses TRBV7-2 and TRBJ1-1; D is possibly TRBD1 (6 bases). This CDR3 comprises 15 residues. Germline CDR1 is SGHTA and CDR2 is FQGNSA. The ends were cut back, 5 bases at V and 0 bases at J, with 13 bases in the middle. CDR3 sequence: CASSLDSYMNTEAFF. The CDR3 DNA reads as TGTGCCAGCAGCCTGGACAGCTATATGAACACTGAAGCTTTCTTT.

The chain links TRBV5-4 to TRBJ1-2, with 9 nucleotides matching TRBD1. The ends lost 4 bases at V and 0 bases at J; junction bases unmatched: 13. Germline values: CDR1 SGHNT, CDR2 YYREEE (reference sequence). The CDR3 consists of 18 residues. Written as DNA, the CDR3 is TGTGCCAGCAGCCTGACCCCTGACAGGGGGATGACTAACTATGGCTACACCTTC. Translation gives CASSLTPDRGMTNYGYTF.